The clone carrying this T cell receptor (beta chain) was counted many times. Per germline, CDR1 MDHEN and CDR2 SYDVKM. CDR3 length: 16 residues. The ends were cut back, 2 bases at V and 2 bases at J, with 14 bases in the middle. The source of the sample is a study of T-cell reconstitution after alpha-beta-depleted transplantation in children. This sample's TCRbeta library carried unique molecular identifier barcodes. TCRdb reanalysed the PCR reads using MiXCR and keeps one entry per CDR3 protein. The table shows hundreds of thousands of distinct CDR3 sequences, with 8.2% occurring only once. The specimen comprised PBMCs, mostly from graft donor cells, sampled 180 days after TCRalphabeta/CD19-depleted stem cell transplant. This clonotype was sampled from a male patient aged 10 to 17 who had a stem cell transplant for acute lymphoblastic leukemia, so the T cells may come from the graft donor. The chain employs TRBV28 and TRBJ2-3; a weak D match, TRBD1 (6 bases). As DNA, the CDR3 is TGTGCCAGCAGTTTAATAACAGGGCCCCTCACAGATACGCAGTATTTT. This sequence encodes CASSLITGPLTDTQYF. Complete variable domain (other parts from reference TRBV28 and TRBJ2-3): DVKVTQSSRYLVKRTGEKVFLECVQDMDHENMFWYRQDPGLGLRLIYFSYDVKMKEKGDIPEGYSVSREKKERFSLILESASTNQTSMYLCASSLITGPLTDTQYFGPGTRLTVL.